These 11 T cell receptor beta chains share one sample of origin, sequenced in a study of cytomegalovirus exposure and HLA in healthy donors. Primers: 60 Vbeta forward and 13 Jbeta reverse. Profiled with immunoSEQ multiplex PCR; TCRdb holds only in-frame clones, not every one. The sample lists fewer than 95,000 clones; about 60% were seen once. The material sequenced was PBMCs. The receptors stem from a woman aged 25 to 39 in good health and CMV-seronegative.

This clone was seen more than once but under ten times. The V call is TRBV28, the J call TRBJ1-4, with TRBD1 as a possible D gene (5 bases). Trimming removed 5 bases at V and 15 bases at J, with 16 bases between. From germline, CDR1 is MDHEN and CDR2 SYDVKM. This CDR3 contains 12 residues. The CDR3 DNA follows: TGTGCCAGCAGTCCCCCCGGGGGGATGATGTTTTTT. Encoded protein: CASSPPGGMMFF.

The CDR3 DNA reads TGTGCCAGCACCCCCCGGGGTAGCGGGAGTGTCTACGAGCAGTACTTC. It encodes CASTPRGSGSVYEQYF. V gene TRBV28 combines with J gene TRBJ2-7, with 9 positions matching TRBD2. Germline V gene data show CDR1 as MDHEN and CDR2 as SYDVKM. The length of the CDR3 is 16 residues. The V segment lost 7 bases and the J segment 3 bases; nucleotides outside the gene matches: 13.

The V gene is TRBV4-1, the J gene TRBJ1-2, with unresolved D. Germline V gives CDR1 MGHRA, CDR2 YSYEKL. V was pared by 1 base and J by 3 bases, with 21 bases between. CDR3 length: 18 residues. CDR3 DNA sequence: TGCGCCAGCAGCCAAGCGAATCCCGGAGCTCCAAGAGACTATGGCTACACCTTC. This gives the protein CASSQANPGAPRDYGYTF.

This clone was observed a few times. Other nucleotide sequences from this sample produce the same CDR3. The chain has TRBV19 and TRBJ2-5, with 12 bases aligning to TRBD2. This CDR3 contains 15 residues. V shed 5 bases and J 5 bases; nucleotides not matched to a gene: 6. Germline CDR1 LNHDA, CDR2 SQIVND (reference sequence). In DNA, the CDR3 is TGTGCCAGTAGTCCCGGGACTAGCGGGCTGGAGACCCAGTACTTC. The encoded protein is CASSPGTSGLETQYF.

This rearrangement joins TRBV28 to TRBJ2-5; 11 bases agree with TRBD1. Germline lookup yields CDR1 MDHEN and CDR2 SYDVKM. Losses at the gene ends were 5 bases for V and 5 bases for J; bases not matched to a gene: 7. The CDR3 totals 15 residues. The CDR3 nucleotides read TGTGCCAGCAGTGGGGCCGGGACAGGGGGGGAGACCCAGTACTTC. Translation gives CASSGAGTGGETQYF.

The chain uses TRBV6-1 and TRBJ2-6; D remains unclear. Trimming removed 4 bases from V and 0 bases from J, with 10 bases in between. Germline V gene data show CDR1 as MNHNS and CDR2 as SASEGT. This CDR3 is built from 16 residues. The CDR3 DNA reads as TGTGCCAGCAGTGCTCTAACCCGCTCTGGGGCCAACGTCCTGACTTTC. It yields the protein CASSALTRSGANVLTF.

This sequence joins TRBV19 and TRBJ1-4, with 8 nucleotides matching TRBD1. The V gene end was trimmed by 5 bases and the J gene end by 8 bases; junction bases not matched to a gene: 7. The CDR3 sequence is 14 residues long. CDR1 and CDR2 (germline): LNHDA, SQIVND (reference sequence). The CDR3 loop is CASSSSRGQEKLFF. CDR3 coding DNA: TGTGCCAGTAGTTCTTCCAGGGGGCAAGAAAAACTGTTTTTT.

The chain carries TRBV7-8 and TRBJ2-7; 7 bases are shared with TRBD1. Germline lookup yields CDR1 SGHVS and CDR2 FQNEAQ. CDR3 length: 13 amino acids. Trimming at V came to 0 bases and at J to 12 bases, leaving 8 bases not matched to a gene. CDR3 loop: CASSLAEQGPGYF. The CDR3, as DNA: TGTGCCAGCAGCTTAGCGGAACAGGGGCCTGGGTACTTC.

The rearrangement joins TRBV6-6 to TRBJ1-1; tentatively, D is TRBD1 (5 bases). Germline V CDR1 and CDR2: MNHNY, SVGAGI (reference sequence). This CDR3 spans 13 amino acids. Trimming took 10 bases from V and 3 from J, leaving 15 bases between them. DNA for the CDR3: TGTGCCACCCGAAGGAGCAGGGACACTGAAGCTTTCTTT. Its translation: CATRRSRDTEAFF.

The V and J genes are TRBV4-1 and TRBJ1-4; weak D call: TRBD1 (6 bases). The CDR3 spans 15 residues. The V end lost 1 base, the J end lost 3 bases, and 9 bases lay between the germline ends. Germline-derived CDR1 and CDR2 are MGHRA and YSYEKL. The CDR3 DNA reads TGCGCCAGCAGCCAAGTTGCAGGGGCTAATGAAAAACTGTTTTTT. It encodes CASSQVAGANEKLFF.

The chain uses TRBV19 and TRBJ2-7; a possible D gene is TRBD2 (6 bases). Per the germline V gene, CDR1 is LNHDA and CDR2 is SQIVND (reference sequence). The V gene lost 3 bases and the J gene lost 5 bases, with 14 bases spanning the gap. CDR3 length equals 14 residues. As DNA, the CDR3 is TGTGCCAGTAGTATGAGAGCTGCGGGGCACGAGCAGTACTTC. Translation: CASSMRAAGHEQYF.